The 25 T cell receptor beta chains in this list originate from one sample, sequenced in a study of liver allograft versus peripheral blood T cells. The wider study: The study compared liver allograft T cell receptor repertoires against peripheral blood repertoires of liver transplant recipients.

TCRdb ran MiXCR on the reads and lists one entry per CDR3 protein. The table records approximately 13,000 distinct CDR3 sequences, approximately 30% of them present only once. The receptors here all came from a human patient who had a liver transplant. A share of the T cells may be of graft donor origin.

About this clonotype itself: This sequence may be a read error, since a much larger clone differs from it by one base. This chain uses TRBV18 with TRBJ2-3; a possible D gene is TRBD1 (6 bases). Germline assignment: CDR1 KGHSH and CDR2 LQKENI. Trimming stripped 3 bases from V and 5 bases from J, with 12 bases between. This CDR3 contains 14 residues. The CDR3 sequence is CASSPGQNKDTQYF. The CDR3 coding sequence is TGTGCCAGCTCACCGGGACAAAACAAAGATACGCAGTATTTT. The full variable domain, rest sourced from reference TRBV18 and TRBJ2-3, is NAGVMQNPRHLVRRRGQEARLRCSPMKGHSHVYWYRQLPEEGLKFMVYLQKENIIDESGMPKERFSAEFPKEGPSILRIQQVVRGDSAAYFCASSPGQNKDTQYFGPGTRLTVL.

The rearrangement links TRBV12-3 or TRBV12-4 to TRBJ2-3, with D uncertain. This CDR3 contains 12 residues. Deletions cut 8 bases from V and 1 base from J, with 7 bases between. DNA of the CDR3: TGTGCCAGCTCGTGGGGCACAGATACGCAGTATTTT. Its protein product is CASSWGTDTQYF.

This sequence joins TRBV2 and TRBJ2-7; 9 bases are shared with TRBD2. CDR1 is SNHLY, CDR2 FYNNEI, per germline. Unmatched junction bases numbered 6, after V lost 2 bases and J lost 4 bases. The CDR3 contains 15 residues. The CDR3 sequence is CASSETLAGPYEQYF. The CDR3 DNA is TGTGCCAGCAGTGAAACCCTAGCGGGACCTTACGAGCAGTACTTC.

This chain joins TRBV5-1 and TRBJ1-6; a possible D gene is TRBD1 (5 bases). Germline lookup yields CDR1 SGHRS and CDR2 YFSETQ. V shed 1 base and J shed 7 bases, with 15 bases lying between them. The CDR3 has 16 residues. The CDR3 reads CASSLQPPGGNSPLHF. The CDR3 coding sequence is TGCGCCAGCAGCTTGCAGCCTCCGGGGGGAAATTCACCCCTCCACTTT.

This clonotype is judged medium-sized (0.01 to 0.1%). This CDR3 reads CASSEQGSTEAFF. CDR3 DNA sequence: TGTGCCAGCAGTGAACAGGGGTCCACTGAAGCTTTCTTT. V usage is TRBV6-6 and J usage is TRBJ1-1; TRBD1 aligns across 7 bases. The CDR3 length is 13 residues. Germline V gives CDR1 MNHNY, CDR2 SVGAGI (reference sequence). Germline trimming cut 5 bases from V and 4 bases from J; bases unmatched to any gene: 4.

Turning to this clonotype: A much bigger clone sits one base away, suggesting this may be a read error. V usage is TRBV6-2 or TRBV6-3 and J usage is TRBJ2-3; 7 bases align to TRBD2. Looked up from germline, CDR1 is MNHEY and CDR2 is SVGEGT. The CDR3 extends over 15 amino acids. V shed 5 bases, J shed 6 bases, and the junction held 11 bases outside the gene matches. CDR3 sequence: CASSRERGAQDTQYF. CDR3 DNA: TGTGCCAGCAGTCGCGAGCGGGGAGCCCAGGATACGCAGTATTTT.

This clonotype was seen a handful of times. The V and J genes are TRBV6-1 and TRBJ2-7; 9 bases are shared with TRBD1. CDR1 and CDR2 from the germline V gene are MNHNS and SASEGT. CDR3 length equals 14 residues. After removal of 3 bases from V and 4 bases from J, the junction contained 4 bases not matched to a gene. CDR3 DNA sequence: TGTGCCAGCAGTGAGGGGACAGGGATTTACGAGCAGTACTTC. Translation gives CASSEGTGIYEQYF.

This clonotype qualifies as medium-sized. The rearrangement links TRBV19 to TRBJ2-1; possibly TRBD1 or TRBD2 for D (5 bases each). CDR1 LNHDA and CDR2 SQIVND come from the germline V gene (reference sequence). The CDR3 covers 14 residues. Deletions cut 9 bases from V and 10 bases from J, with 22 bases between. The CDR3 loop is CASLGPPGYREQFF. DNA for the CDR3: TGTGCCAGCCTCGGACCGCCGGGATACAGGGAGCAGTTCTTC.

The CDR3 DNA is TGTGCCAGCAGCACCTTGACAGGGCGAGGCTACACCTTC. Translating gives CASSTLTGRGYTF. The rearrangement links TRBV5-6 to TRBJ1-2, with 7 bases identical to TRBD1. The J segment lost 8 bases and the V segment lost 4 bases, leaving 8 bases of the junction unmatched. Looked up from germline, CDR1 is SGHDT and CDR2 is YYEEEE. There are 13 residues in the CDR3. Variable domain in full (rest from reference TRBV5-6 and TRBJ1-2): DAGVTQSPTHLIKTRGQQVTLRCSPKSGHDTVSWYQQALGQGPQFIFQYYEEEERQRGNFPDRFSGHQFPNYSSELNVNALLLGDSALYLCASSTLTGRGYTFGSGTRLTVV.

At least ten counts were recorded for this clonotype. The rearrangement uses TRBV11-2 and TRBJ2-1, with D maybe TRBD2 (5 bases). The germline CDR1 and CDR2 sequences are SGHAT and FQNNGV. V lost 1 base to trimming and J lost 5 bases, with 12 bases between them. The CDR3 has 15 amino acids. CDR3 nucleotides: TGTGCCAGCAGCTTAGGTAGCGACCCTAACAATGAGCAGTTCTTC. Translating gives CASSLGSDPNNEQFF.

V and J are TRBV18 and TRBJ1-4, with D perhaps matching TRBD1 (5 bases). V shed 0 bases and J shed 0 bases, with 14 bases lying between them. CDR1 KGHSH and CDR2 LQKENI come from the germline V gene. The CDR3 runs 18 residues. The CDR3 DNA reads TGTGCCAGCTCACCACCGGGGGGAAAGGGCCCAACTAATGAAAAACTGTTTTTT. Protein: CASSPPGGKGPTNEKLFF.

Notes on this clonotype: A much larger clone sits a single nucleotide away, making a read error possible. The rearrangement uses TRBV6-5 and TRBJ2-7; TRBD2 might be the D (5 bases). Per germline, CDR1 MNHEY and CDR2 SVGAGI. Trimming shortened V by 5 bases and J by 4 bases, and 15 bases separated the two germline ends. There are 14 residues in the CDR3. The CDR3 sequence is CASSASSGEYEQYF. The CDR3 DNA sequence: TGTGCCAGCAGTGCTTCGTCCGGGGAATACGAGCAGTACTTC.

By sample fraction, this clonotype is medium-sized. The rearrangement links TRBV19 to TRBJ2-5; TRBD1 agrees at 8 bases. The CDR3 length is 16 residues. Germline values: CDR1 LNHDA, CDR2 SQIVND (reference sequence). Trimming cost V 1 base and J 4 bases; bases outside gene matches: 8. The CDR3 loop reads CASSIGDRLDGETQYF. CDR3 bases: TGTGCCAGTAGTATAGGGGACAGGTTGGATGGAGAGACCCAGTACTTC.

This clonotype is classed as medium-sized (0.01 to 0.1%). The chain couples TRBV6-6 to TRBJ1-2; possible D gene TRBD1, 6 bases. The CDR3 totals 14 residues. Germline CDR1 MNHNY, CDR2 SVGAGI (reference sequence). V was pared by 4 bases and J by 6 bases, with 15 bases between. The CDR3 region has the DNA TGTGCCAGCAGTTTGACGGGGGCCCCCAATGGCTACACCTTC. Translated, it gives CASSLTGAPNGYTF.

This clonotype counts as medium-sized (0.01 to 0.1%). V gene TRBV10-3 combines with J gene TRBJ2-3; 13 bases are a match to TRBD2. V shed 6 bases and J 4 bases; nucleotides not matched to a gene: 4. The germline V gene encodes CDR1 ENHRY and CDR2 SYGVKD. CDR3 size: 15 residues. The CDR3 nucleotides read TGTGCCATCAGACGGACTAGCGGGAGCGCAGATACGCAGTATTTT. It yields the protein CAIRRTSGSADTQYF.

This clonotype ranks as medium-sized. CDR3 amino acids: CSVPTHNLNTEAFF. For the CDR3, the DNA is TGCAGCGTTCCCACCCATAATCTGAACACTGAAGCTTTCTTT. This chain connects TRBV29-1 to TRBJ1-1; no definite D call. Trimming cost V 5 bases and J 0 bases, with 13 bases left between them. The CDR3 length is 14 residues. Looked up from germline, CDR1 is SQVTM and CDR2 is ANQGSEA.

This clonotype was seen more than once but under ten times. The chain uses TRBV6-1 and TRBJ1-5, with TRBD1 identical over 7 bases. Germline assignment: CDR1 MNHNS and CDR2 SASEGT. After removal of 1 base from V and 1 base from J, the junction contained 1 base not matched to a gene. This CDR3 is 15 amino acids long. CDR3 amino acids: CASSEETGSNQPQHF. The CDR3 DNA sequence: TGTGCCAGCAGTGAAGAGACAGGGAGCAATCAGCCCCAGCATTTT.

This clonotype is categorized as medium-sized. This chain joins TRBV6-6 and TRBJ2-3; perhaps D is TRBD1 or TRBD2 (5 bases each). Germline V gene lookup returns CDR1 MNHNY and CDR2 SVGAGI (reference sequence). This CDR3 has 13 residues. V was trimmed by 6 bases and J by 0 bases, leaving 7 bases between them. CDR3 sequence reads: CASSGASTDTQYF. The CDR3 bases are TGTGCCAGCAGCGGGGCTAGCACAGATACGCAGTATTTT.

The chain joins TRBV20-1 to TRBJ1-1; D is ambiguous. The CDR3 covers 13 residues. Trimming pared 1 base from V and 5 bases from J, leaving 11 bases between. Germline lookup yields CDR1 DFQATT and CDR2 SNEGSKA (reference sequence). CDR3: CSARVIEETEAFF. The CDR3 region has the DNA TGCAGTGCTAGAGTAATAGAGGAGACTGAAGCTTTCTTT.

By share, this clonotype counts as medium-sized. V and J are TRBV6-6 and TRBJ1-1; D gene uncertain. The CDR3 is 14 residues long. V shed 3 bases and J shed 1 base, with 9 bases lying between them. Germline V gives CDR1 MNHNY, CDR2 SVGAGI (reference sequence). In DNA, the CDR3 is TGTGCCAGCAGTTATTGGCAGGCGAACACTGAAGCTTTCTTT. It codes for CASSYWQANTEAFF.

This clonotype is medium-sized. The chain couples TRBV27 to TRBJ2-1; D is possibly TRBD2 (6 bases). CDR1 is MNHEY and CDR2 is SMNVEV in the germline V gene (reference sequence). V was shortened by 0 bases and J by 5 bases, with 11 bases between the two germline ends. The CDR3 sequence is 15 residues long. CDR3 amino acids: CASSLSLAANNEQFF. In DNA form, the CDR3 reads TGTGCCAGCAGTTTATCACTAGCCGCGAACAATGAGCAGTTCTTC.

The rearrangement links TRBV18 to TRBJ1-5; maybe TRBD1 (5 bases). The CDR3 loop spans 14 amino acids. The V end was cut by 3 bases, the J end by 7 bases, with 13 bases between. The V gene's germline CDR1 is KGHSH and CDR2 LQKENI. The CDR3 bases are TGTGCCAGCTCACCTCGGAGGGGCAGCCAGCCCCAGCATTTT. Protein sequence: CASSPRRGSQPQHF.

This rearrangement joins TRBV7-9 to TRBJ2-7; D might be TRBD2 (5 bases). Trimming removed 6 bases at V and 4 bases at J, with 19 bases between. The CDR3 contains 15 residues. CDR1 and CDR2 (germline): SEHNR, FQNEAQ (reference sequence). This CDR3 is CASSTYGGSPYEQYF. CDR3 nucleotides: TGTGCCAGCAGTACCTATGGAGGCTCCCCTTACGAGCAGTACTTC. The complete variable domain, with remaining parts taken from reference TRBV7-9 and TRBJ2-7, reads DTGVSQNPRHKITKRGQNVTFRCDPISEHNRLYWYRQTLGQGPEFLTYFQNEAQLEKSRLLSDRFSAERPKGSFSTLEIQRTEQGDSAMYLCASSTYGGSPYEQYFGPGTRLTVT.

By sample fraction, this clonotype is medium-sized. The rearrangement joins TRBV19 to TRBJ1-1; a weak D match, TRBD1 (5 bases). The germline V gene has CDR1 LNHDA and CDR2 SQIVND (reference sequence). The CDR3 runs 14 residues. Trimming took 6 bases from V and 2 from J, leaving 13 bases between them. CDR3 sequence (DNA): TGTGCCAGTAGCGCCGGGACGGCCAACACTGAAGCTTTCTTT. Translating it yields CASSAGTANTEAFF.

The chain links TRBV19 to TRBJ2-1; 7 bases agree with TRBD2. J lost 5 bases, V lost 8 bases, and 9 bases had no gene match. Germline V gene data show CDR1 as LNHDA and CDR2 as SQIVND (reference sequence). The CDR3 sequence is 14 residues long. CDR3 DNA: TGTGCCAGTCAGGGATGGGGGGGGGACAATGAGCAGTTCTTC. It encodes CASQGWGGDNEQFF.